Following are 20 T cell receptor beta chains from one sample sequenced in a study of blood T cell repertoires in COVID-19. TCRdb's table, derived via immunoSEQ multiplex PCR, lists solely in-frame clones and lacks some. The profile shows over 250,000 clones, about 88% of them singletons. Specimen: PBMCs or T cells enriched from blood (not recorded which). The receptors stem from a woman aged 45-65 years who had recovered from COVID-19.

In DNA form, the CDR3 reads TGTGCCAGCAGCTCCACAAATCAGCCCCAGCATTTT. Translated: CASSSTNQPQHF. The chain combines TRBV7-2 with TRBJ1-5; D not certain. The CDR3 sequence is 12 residues long. From germline, CDR1 is SGHTA and CDR2 FQGNSA. V lost 4 bases and J 4 bases, leaving 5 bases between the germline ends. The full variable domain, completed using reference TRBV7-2 and TRBJ1-5, is GAGVSQSPSNKVTEKGKDVELRCDPISGHTALYWYRQSLGQGLEFLIYFQGNSAPDKSGLPSDRFSAERTGGSVSTLTIQRTQQEDSAVYLCASSSTNQPQHFGDGTRLSIL.

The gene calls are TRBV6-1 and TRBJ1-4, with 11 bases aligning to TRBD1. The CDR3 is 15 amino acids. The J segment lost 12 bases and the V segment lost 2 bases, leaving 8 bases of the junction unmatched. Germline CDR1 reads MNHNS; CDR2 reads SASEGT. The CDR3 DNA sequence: TGTGCCAGCAGTGAAACCGGGACAGGGGGAATTGAACTGTTTTTT. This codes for CASSETGTGGIELFF.

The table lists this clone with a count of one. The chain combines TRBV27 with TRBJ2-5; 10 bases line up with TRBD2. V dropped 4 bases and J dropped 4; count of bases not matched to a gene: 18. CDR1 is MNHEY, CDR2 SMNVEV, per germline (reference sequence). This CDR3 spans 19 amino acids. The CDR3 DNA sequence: TGTGCCAGCAGTTACAAAACAGGGTCGGTAGCGGGAGGAAGAGAGACCCAGTACTTC. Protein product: CASSYKTGSVAGGRETQYF.

The CDR3 reads CARPGDTTYEQYF. The CDR3 DNA sequence: TGTGCCAGGCCTGGGGACACTACCTACGAGCAGTACTTC. This sequence joins TRBV21-1 and TRBJ2-7; TRBD1 is taken as the D call from the table, unchecked against the DNA. TRBV21-1 is recorded as a pseudogene. This CDR3 contains 13 residues.

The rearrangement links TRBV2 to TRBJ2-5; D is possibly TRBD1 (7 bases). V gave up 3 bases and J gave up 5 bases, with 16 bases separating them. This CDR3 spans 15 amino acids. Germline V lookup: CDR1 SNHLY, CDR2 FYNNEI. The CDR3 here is CASSEEEGAAETQYF. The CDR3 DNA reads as TGTGCCAGCAGTGAGGAGGAGGGGGCAGCGGAGACCCAGTACTTC.

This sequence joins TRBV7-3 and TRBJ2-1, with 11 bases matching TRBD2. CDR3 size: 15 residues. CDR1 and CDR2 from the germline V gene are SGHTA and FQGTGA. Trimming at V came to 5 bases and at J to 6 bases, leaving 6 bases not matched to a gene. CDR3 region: CASSSSGRALNEQFF. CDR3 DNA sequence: TGTGCCAGCAGCAGTAGCGGGAGGGCCCTCAATGAGCAGTTCTTC.

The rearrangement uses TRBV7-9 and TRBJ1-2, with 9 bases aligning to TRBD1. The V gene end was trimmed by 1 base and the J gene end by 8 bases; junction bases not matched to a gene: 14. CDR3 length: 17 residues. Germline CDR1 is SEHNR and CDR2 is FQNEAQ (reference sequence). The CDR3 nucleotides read TGTGCCAGCAGCTTAGATAATGTTCGGGACAGGGCGTGCGGCTACACCTTC. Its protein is CASSLDNVRDRACGYTF.

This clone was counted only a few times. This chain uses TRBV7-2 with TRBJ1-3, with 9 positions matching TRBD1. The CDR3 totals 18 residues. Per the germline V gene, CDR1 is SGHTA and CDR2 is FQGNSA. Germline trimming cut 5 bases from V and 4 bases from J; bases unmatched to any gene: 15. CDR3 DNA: TGTGCCAGCAGCCACAATATTTGGGACAGGGAATTCGGAAACACCATATATTTT. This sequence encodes CASSHNIWDREFGNTIYF.

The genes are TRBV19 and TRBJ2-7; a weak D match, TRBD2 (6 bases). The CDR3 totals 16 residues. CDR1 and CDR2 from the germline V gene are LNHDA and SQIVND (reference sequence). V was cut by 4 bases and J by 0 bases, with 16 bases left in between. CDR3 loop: CASSTSGGPYSYEQYF. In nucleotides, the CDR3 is TGTGCCAGTAGTACTTCCGGAGGGCCTTACTCCTACGAGCAGTACTTC. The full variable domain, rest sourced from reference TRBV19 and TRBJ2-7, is DGGITQSPKYLFRKEGQNVTLSCEQNLNHDAMYWYRQDPGQGLRLIYYSQIVNDFQKGDIAEGYSVSREKKESFPLTVTSAQKNPTAFYLCASSTSGGPYSYEQYFGPGTRLTVT.

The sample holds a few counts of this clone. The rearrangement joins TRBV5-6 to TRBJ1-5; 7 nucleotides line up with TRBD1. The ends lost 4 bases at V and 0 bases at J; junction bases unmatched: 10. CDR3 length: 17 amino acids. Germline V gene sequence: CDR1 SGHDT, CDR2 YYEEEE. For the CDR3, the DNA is TGTGCCAGCAGCCCATGGGACAGCCCTTATAGCAATCAGCCCCAGCATTTT. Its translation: CASSPWDSPYSNQPQHF. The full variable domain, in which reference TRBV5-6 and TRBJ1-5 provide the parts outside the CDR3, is DAGVTQSPTHLIKTRGQQVTLRCSPKSGHDTVSWYQQALGQGPQFIFQYYEEEERQRGNFPDRFSGHQFPNYSSELNVNALLLGDSALYLCASSPWDSPYSNQPQHFGDGTRLSIL.

For the CDR3, the DNA is TGCGCCAGCAGCTTGACTAGCGGGAAAACCGGGGAGCTGTTTTTT. Residues: CASSLTSGKTGELFF. The rearrangement joins TRBV5-1 to TRBJ2-2; TRBD2 agrees at 10 bases. CDR3 size: 15 residues. The V segment lost 1 base and the J segment 5 bases; nucleotides outside the gene matches: 2. Germline assignment: CDR1 SGHRS and CDR2 YFSETQ.

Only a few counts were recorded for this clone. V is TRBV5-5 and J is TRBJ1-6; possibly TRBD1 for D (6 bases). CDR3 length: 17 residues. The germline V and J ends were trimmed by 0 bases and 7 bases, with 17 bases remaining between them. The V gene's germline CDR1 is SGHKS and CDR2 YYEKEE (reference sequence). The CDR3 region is CASSLAAGAFFNSPLHF. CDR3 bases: TGTGCCAGCAGCTTGGCCGCGGGGGCATTTTTCAATTCACCCCTCCACTTT.

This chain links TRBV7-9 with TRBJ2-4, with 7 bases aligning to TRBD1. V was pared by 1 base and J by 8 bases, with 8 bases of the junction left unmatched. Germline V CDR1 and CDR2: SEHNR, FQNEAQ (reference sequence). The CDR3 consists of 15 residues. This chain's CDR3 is CASSLEGARGDIQYF. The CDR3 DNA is TGTGCCAGCAGCTTAGAGGGGGCCCGGGGAGACATTCAGTACTTC.

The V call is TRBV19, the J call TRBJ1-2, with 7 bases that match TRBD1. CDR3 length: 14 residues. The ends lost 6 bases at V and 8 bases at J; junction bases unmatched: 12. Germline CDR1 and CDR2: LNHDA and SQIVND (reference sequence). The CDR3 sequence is CASRNRGLSYGYTF. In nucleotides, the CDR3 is TGTGCCAGTAGAAACAGGGGTCTATCCTACGGCTACACCTTC. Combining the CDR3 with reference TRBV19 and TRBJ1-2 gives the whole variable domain DGGITQSPKYLFRKEGQNVTLSCEQNLNHDAMYWYRQDPGQGLRLIYYSQIVNDFQKGDIAEGYSVSREKKESFPLTVTSAQKNPTAFYLCASRNRGLSYGYTFGSGTRLTVV.

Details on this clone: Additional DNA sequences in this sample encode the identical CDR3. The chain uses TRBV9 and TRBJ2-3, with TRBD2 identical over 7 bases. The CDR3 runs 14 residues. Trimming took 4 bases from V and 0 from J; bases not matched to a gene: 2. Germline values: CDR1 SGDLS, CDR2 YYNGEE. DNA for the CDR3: TGTGCCAGCAGCCCTAGCGGCAGCACAGATACGCAGTATTTT. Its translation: CASSPSGSTDTQYF.

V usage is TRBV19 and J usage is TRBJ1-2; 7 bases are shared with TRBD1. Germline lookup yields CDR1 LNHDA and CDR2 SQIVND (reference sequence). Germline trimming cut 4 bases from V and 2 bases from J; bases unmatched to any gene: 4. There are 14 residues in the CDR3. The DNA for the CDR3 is TGTGCCAGTAGTAAGGGGACAGCGAACTATGGCTACACCTTC. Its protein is CASSKGTANYGYTF. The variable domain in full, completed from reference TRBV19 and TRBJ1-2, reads DGGITQSPKYLFRKEGQNVTLSCEQNLNHDAMYWYRQDPGQGLRLIYYSQIVNDFQKGDIAEGYSVSREKKESFPLTVTSAQKNPTAFYLCASSKGTANYGYTFGSGTRLTVV.

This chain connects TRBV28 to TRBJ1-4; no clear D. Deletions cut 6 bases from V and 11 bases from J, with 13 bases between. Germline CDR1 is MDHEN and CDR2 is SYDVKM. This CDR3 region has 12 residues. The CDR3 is CASRSDKMKLFF. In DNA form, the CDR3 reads TGTGCCAGCAGGTCAGACAAGATGAAACTGTTTTTT.

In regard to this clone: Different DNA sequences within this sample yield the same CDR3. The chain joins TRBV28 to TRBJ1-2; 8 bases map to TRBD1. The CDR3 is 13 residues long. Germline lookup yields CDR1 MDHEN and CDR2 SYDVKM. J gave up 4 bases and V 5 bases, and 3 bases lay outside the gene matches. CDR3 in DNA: TGTGCCAGCAGTCGCACAGGGGGCTATGGCTACACCTTC. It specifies CASSRTGGYGYTF.

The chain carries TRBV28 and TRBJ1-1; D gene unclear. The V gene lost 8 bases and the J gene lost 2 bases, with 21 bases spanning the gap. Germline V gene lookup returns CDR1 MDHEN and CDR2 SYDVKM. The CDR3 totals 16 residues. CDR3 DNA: TGTGCCAGCCAGGAGGTTTCAGCGAGCGGTAACACTGAAGCTTTCTTT. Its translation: CASQEVSASGNTEAFF.

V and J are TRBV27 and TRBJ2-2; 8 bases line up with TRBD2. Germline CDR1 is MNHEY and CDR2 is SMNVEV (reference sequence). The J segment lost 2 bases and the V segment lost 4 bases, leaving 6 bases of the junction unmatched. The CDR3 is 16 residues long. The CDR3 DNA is TGTGCCAGCAGTTCGAGGACTAGCCAAAACACCGGGGAGCTGTTTTTT. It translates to CASSSRTSQNTGELFF.